The rows below give T cell receptor beta chains drawn from one sample of a study of T cell responses to AZD1222 COVID-19 vaccine. Some clones are missing from TCRdb's copy, which holds only in-frame ones; the method was immunoSEQ multiplex PCR. The sample carries some 83,000 clones, approximately 85% recorded once. The sample was peripheral blood, taken on day 0 of AZD1222 vaccination. These receptors all come from an adult in good health. The CDR3 runs from the conserved cysteine through the conserved F or W. The D gene is left open where the match is weak. Not every row has a clone size; where given, it reads once, few, many or a size class.

cdr3_nt cdr3_aa v_call d_call clone_size j_call
TGTGCCAGCAGCTACACCAGCGACGGCACAGATACGCAGTATTTT CASSYTSDGTDTQYF TRBV7-3 . once TRBJ2-3
TGTGCCAGCAGCCCCGCTGGGACAGGGCCGGGTGAGCAGTACTTC CASSPAGTGPGEQYF TRBV5-4 TRBD1 . TRBJ2-7
TGTGCCAGTGAGGGTGTCACCGGGGAGCTGTTTTTT CASEGVTGELFF TRBV19 . . TRBJ2-2
TGTGCCAGAAGCGGGGGACTAGCGGGATTCACCTACGAGCAGTACTTC CARSGGLAGFTYEQYF TRBV5-3 TRBD2 once TRBJ2-7
TGCAGTGCCAGTGGGGCGGGGCGGGGGGGCACAGATACGCAGTATTTT CSASGAGRGGTDTQYF TRBV20-1 TRBD2 . TRBJ2-3
TGTGCCAGCAGCACCTTAGGCGGTCAGGGCCCCGATACGCAGTATTTT CASSTLGGQGPDTQYF TRBV7-3 . . TRBJ2-3
TGCAGCGCTGCAGGGAACACTGAAGCTTTCTTT CSAAGNTEAFF TRBV29-1 . once TRBJ1-1
TGTGCCAGCAGTGAAGTCTTGACAGGGACCGGCAATCAGCCCCAGCATTTT CASSEVLTGTGNQPQHF TRBV6-1 TRBD1 . TRBJ1-5
TGCGCCAGCAGCTTGGGGCAGGGGGGTTTTAATGAAAAACTGTTTTTT CASSLGQGGFNEKLFF TRBV5-1 TRBD1 . TRBJ1-4
TGTGCCAGCTGGACAGTAGTTGGCAATCAGCCCCAGCATTTT CASWTVVGNQPQHF TRBV27 . . TRBJ1-5
TGTGCCAGCAGCGAGCCTTCCCTAGCGGGAGCCCCCCATGAGCAGTTCTTC CASSEPSLAGAPHEQFF TRBV9 TRBD2 . TRBJ2-1
TGTGCCAGCAGTGAAGGTGGCGGCTACACCTTC CASSEGGGYTF TRBV2 . . TRBJ1-2
TGTGCCACCAGTGATGGTATGGGTTGGGGTGAGCAGTTCTTC CATSDGMGWGEQFF TRBV24-1 . . TRBJ2-1
TGCAGTGCTAGTCTAGCTGGCACAGATACGCAGTATTTT CSASLAGTDTQYF TRBV20-1 . . TRBJ2-3
TGTGCCAGCAGCCACGGGGGACTAGCTGTGTATTTT CASSHGGLAVYF TRBV6-7 TRBD2 few TRBJ2-3
TGTGCCAGCTCCCCCAACAGGGAACGTAACTATGGCTACACCTTC CASSPNRERNYGYTF TRBV18 . . TRBJ1-2
TGCGCCAGCAGCTTGTCGGGACGGGGCTCTGGAAACACCATATATTTT CASSLSGRGSGNTIYF TRBV5-1 . . TRBJ1-3
TGTGCCAGCAGCCAAGGACAGGGGGCGGGCACAGATACGCAGTATTTT CASSQGQGAGTDTQYF TRBV4-2 TRBD1 . TRBJ2-3
TGCGCCAGCAGCTTGCGGCCAGGGAGGACCGGGGAGCTGTTTTTT CASSLRPGRTGELFF TRBV5-1 . . TRBJ2-2
TGTGCCAGCAGGCCGTCGGGGGGCCTTAATTCACCCCTCCACTTT CASRPSGGLNSPLHF TRBV2 . . TRBJ1-6
TGTGCCAGCAGCGGTGACCGAACAGGTACCTACGAGCAGTACTTC CASSGDRTGTYEQYF TRBV9 . few TRBJ2-7
TGTGCCAGTAGTATAGATCGACTAGCGGGAGCCTCGAACACCGGGGAGCTGTTTTTT CASSIDRLAGASNTGELFF TRBV19 TRBD2 once TRBJ2-2
TGTGCCAGCAGCTTTGCCAGCTCTTCCTACAATGAGCAGTTCTTC CASSFASSSYNEQFF TRBV11-2 . . TRBJ2-1
TGTGCCATCAGTTGGGGACTAGCGGGTCAAGAGACCCAGTACTTC CAISWGLAGQETQYF TRBV10-3 TRBD2 . TRBJ2-5
TGTGCCAGCAGTATGGGGACAGGGGCCTATGGCTACACCTTC CASSMGTGAYGYTF TRBV28 TRBD1 . TRBJ1-2
TGTGCCAGTAGCCCAGGGGTGGATGAGCAGTTCTTC CASSPGVDEQFF TRBV19 . once TRBJ2-1
TGTGCCAGCAGCACTAAGGGCTCCTACGAGCAGTACTTC CASSTKGSYEQYF TRBV5-4 . . TRBJ2-7
TGTGCCAGCAGCTTGGGAGGACAGATCAATCAGCCCCAGCATTTT CASSLGGQINQPQHF TRBV5-4 . . TRBJ1-5
TGTGCCAGCAGTTTATTCGGGGCCGGGGAGCTGTTTTTT CASSLFGAGELFF TRBV27 . . TRBJ2-2
TGCGCCAGCAGCACGGGGGTAGCGGGAGCCTACAATGAGCAGTTCTTC CASSTGVAGAYNEQFF TRBV5-1 TRBD2 . TRBJ2-1
TGTGCCAGCAGTGGTGTCAGGGATCGGTTTTTGACCACTGAAGCTTTCTTT CASSGVRDRFLTTEAFF TRBV25-1 . few TRBJ1-1
TGTGCCAGCACCCCAGGGGGGGGCGAGCAGTACTTC CASTPGGGEQYF TRBV28 . . TRBJ2-7
TGTGCCAGCAGCCCAGGGCGGAGCGAAGCTTTCTTT CASSPGRSEAFF TRBV12-3/TRBV12-4 . . TRBJ1-1
TGTGCCAGCTCACCACCGAGCGGAAGGGGACGCGAGCAGTACTTC CASSPPSGRGREQYF TRBV18 . . TRBJ2-7
TGTGCCTGGAGTGTTGGGGGTTTTAACGCGGGCGAGCAGTACTTC CAWSVGGFNAGEQYF TRBV30 . . TRBJ2-7
TGTGCCAGCAGCCCCCCCGGGAGGGGAAGCTATAATTCACCCCTCCACTTT CASSPPGRGSYNSPLHF TRBV3-1/TRBV3-2 . . TRBJ1-6
TGTGCCAGCAGTGAAGCGGGGTTTTGGCCCCAGCATTTT CASSEAGFWPQHF TRBV2 . . TRBJ1-5
TGTGCCAGTATGGAGGCAGCAGGAAACACCATATATTTT CASMEAAGNTIYF TRBV19 . . TRBJ1-3
TGTGCCAGCTCGGCGGGACAGATGAACACTGAAGCTTTCTTT CASSAGQMNTEAFF TRBV18 TRBD1 . TRBJ1-1
TGTGCCAGCAGCGCTAACGGCGGGAGTAGTGCCGGGGAGCTGTTTTTT CASSANGGSSAGELFF TRBV7-2 TRBD2 few TRBJ2-2